Listed here is a single T cell receptor beta chain. These data are taken from a study of control samples from healthy donors and cancer patients. The V end lost 0 bases, the J end lost 5 bases, and 15 bases lay between the germline ends. The germline gives CDR1 KGHSH, CDR2 LQKENI. The CDR3 runs 16 residues. Assay: immunoSEQ multiplex PCR; the TCRdb copy retains only in-frame clones and omits some. The table has 250,000 to 300,000 clones, approximately 80% seen once. Sequencing input: PBMCs. This sequence was found in a woman between 55 and 75 years old with lung cancer. V is TRBV18 and J is TRBJ2-3; unclear D gene. Here the CDR3 reads CASSPPRQTVRDTQYF. The CDR3 nucleotides read TGTGCCAGCTCACCACCCAGGCAGACGGTTCGAGATACGCAGTATTTT.